Listed below are T cell receptor beta chains from one sample, sequenced in a study of shared clonotypes between healthy human individuals. Sequenced by immunoSEQ multiplex PCR; TCRdb stores in-frame clones only, minus some. The sample has roughly 760,000 clones, 74% seen once; the top ten hold less than 2%. The source material was memory CD4+ T cells sorted from blood. These receptors were collected from a woman in her 30s in good health. CDR3s include the opening cysteine and the closing phenylalanine or tryptophan. Fields, in order: CDR3 length, J gene, D gene, V gene, clone size, CDR3 DNA, CDR3 protein. D genes are given only for firm matches. Size is omitted from some rows. Given values are once, few, many or a class for expanded clones.

>13|TRBJ2-7|NA|TRBV7-3|NA
TGTGCCAGCAGTTTCACCGGGGCCCACGAGCAGTACTTC
CASSFTGAHEQYF
>17|TRBJ1-5|NA|TRBV27|NA
TGTGCCAGCAGTTTTTCCGTGTCCCTCCAGGGCAATCAGCCCCAGCATTTT
CASSFSVSLQGNQPQHF
>14|TRBJ2-5|NA|TRBV6-1|NA
TGTGCCAGCAGTGAATGGGGGGCCGGAGAGACCCAGTACTTC
CASSEWGAGETQYF
>15|TRBJ2-1|TRBD2|TRBV6-5|NA
TGTGCCAGCAGTTATACGGGAGGGGGGTACAATGAGCAGTTCTTC
CASSYTGGGYNEQFF
>11|TRBJ2-5|NA|TRBV5-1|NA
TGCGCCAGCAGAGGCCTCCAGACCCAGTACTTC
CASRGLQTQYF
>16|TRBJ2-5|TRBD1|TRBV28|many
TGTGCCAGCAGTCTTCCCGGGACAGCCAGACAAGAGACCCAGTACTTC
CASSLPGTARQETQYF
>16|TRBJ2-7|NA|TRBV6-5|NA
TGTGCCAGCAGTTACTCGCTTCGGACTACTAGGGCCGAGCAGTACTTC
CASSYSLRTTRAEQYF
>16|TRBJ2-6|NA|TRBV2|once
TGTGCCAGCAGGGAAACAGCTTCCTCTGGGGCCAACGTCCTGACTTTC
CASRETASSGANVLTF
>14|TRBJ1-3|NA|TRBV28|NA
TGTGCCAGCAGTCTCCGGGCTGGAGGAAACACCATATATTTT
CASSLRAGGNTIYF
>14|TRBJ2-1|NA|TRBV5-1|once
TGCGCCAGCAGTGGCGGAAACTCCTACAATGAGCAGTTCTTC
CASSGGNSYNEQFF